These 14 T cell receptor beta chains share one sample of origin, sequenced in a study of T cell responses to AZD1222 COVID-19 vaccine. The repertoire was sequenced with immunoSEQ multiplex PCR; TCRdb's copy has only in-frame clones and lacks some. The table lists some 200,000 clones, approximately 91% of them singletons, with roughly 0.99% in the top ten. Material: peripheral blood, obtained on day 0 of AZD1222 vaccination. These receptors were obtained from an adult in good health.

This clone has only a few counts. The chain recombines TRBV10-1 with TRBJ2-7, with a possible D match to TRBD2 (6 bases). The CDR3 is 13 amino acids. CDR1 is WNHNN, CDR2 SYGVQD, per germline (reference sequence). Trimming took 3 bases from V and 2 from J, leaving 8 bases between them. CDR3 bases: TGCGCCAGCAGTGATCGGGGGACCTACGAGCAGTACTTC. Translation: CASSDRGTYEQYF.

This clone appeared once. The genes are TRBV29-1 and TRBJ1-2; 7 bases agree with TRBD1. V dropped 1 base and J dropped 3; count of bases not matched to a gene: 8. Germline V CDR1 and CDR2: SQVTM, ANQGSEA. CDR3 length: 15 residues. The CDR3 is CSVEGETGRDYGYTF. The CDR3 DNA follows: TGCAGCGTTGAAGGGGAGACAGGGAGGGACTATGGCTACACCTTC.

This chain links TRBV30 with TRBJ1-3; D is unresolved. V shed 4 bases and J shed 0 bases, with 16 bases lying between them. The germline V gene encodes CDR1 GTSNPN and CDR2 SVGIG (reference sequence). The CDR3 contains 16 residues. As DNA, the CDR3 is TGTGCCTGGATGGGTGCGGCAGGCCTCTCTGGAAACACCATATATTTT. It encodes CAWMGAAGLSGNTIYF.

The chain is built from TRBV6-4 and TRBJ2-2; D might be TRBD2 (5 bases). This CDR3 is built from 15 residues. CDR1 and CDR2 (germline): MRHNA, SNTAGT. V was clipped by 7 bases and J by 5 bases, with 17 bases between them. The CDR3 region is CASKLPGEGTGELFF. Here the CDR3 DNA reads TGTGCCAGCAAGTTACCCGGCGAGGGTACCGGGGAGCTGTTTTTT.

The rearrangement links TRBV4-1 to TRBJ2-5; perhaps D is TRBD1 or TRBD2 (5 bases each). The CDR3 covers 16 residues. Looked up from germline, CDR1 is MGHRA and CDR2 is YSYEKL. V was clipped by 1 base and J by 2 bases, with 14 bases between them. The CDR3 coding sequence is TGCGCCAGCAGCCAAGTTCCGGGGCGAGGTCAAGAGACCCAGTACTTC. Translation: CASSQVPGRGQETQYF.

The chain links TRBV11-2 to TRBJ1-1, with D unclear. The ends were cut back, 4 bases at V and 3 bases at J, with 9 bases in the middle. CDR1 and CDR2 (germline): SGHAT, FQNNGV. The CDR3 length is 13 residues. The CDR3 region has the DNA TGTGCCAGCAGCTCTGGATCTTACACTGAAGCTTTCTTT. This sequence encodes CASSSGSYTEAFF.

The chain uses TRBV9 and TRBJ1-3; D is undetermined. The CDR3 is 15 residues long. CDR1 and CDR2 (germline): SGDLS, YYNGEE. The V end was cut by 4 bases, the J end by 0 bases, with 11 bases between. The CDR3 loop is CASSPRTFSGNTIYF. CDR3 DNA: TGTGCCAGCAGCCCAAGGACTTTCTCTGGAAACACCATATATTTT.

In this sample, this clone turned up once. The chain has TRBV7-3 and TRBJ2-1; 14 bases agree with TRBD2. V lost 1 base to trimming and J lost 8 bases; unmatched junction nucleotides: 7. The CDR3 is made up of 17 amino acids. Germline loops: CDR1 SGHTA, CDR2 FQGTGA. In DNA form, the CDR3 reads TGTGCCAGCAGCTTAAGCACGGGACTAGCGGGAGTCGATGAGCAGTTCTTC. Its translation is CASSLSTGLAGVDEQFF.

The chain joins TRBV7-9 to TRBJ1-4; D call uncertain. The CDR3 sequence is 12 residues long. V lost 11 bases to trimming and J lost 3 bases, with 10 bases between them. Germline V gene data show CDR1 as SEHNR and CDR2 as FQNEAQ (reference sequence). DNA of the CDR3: TGTGCCGGACGTCGGTCTAATGAAAAACTGTTTTTT. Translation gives CAGRRSNEKLFF.

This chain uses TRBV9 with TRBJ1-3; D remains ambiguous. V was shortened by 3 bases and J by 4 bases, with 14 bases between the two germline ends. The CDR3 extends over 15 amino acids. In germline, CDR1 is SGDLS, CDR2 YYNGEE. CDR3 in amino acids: CASSDQQAGGNTIYF. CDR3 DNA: TGTGCCAGCAGCGATCAGCAGGCAGGAGGAAACACCATATATTTT.

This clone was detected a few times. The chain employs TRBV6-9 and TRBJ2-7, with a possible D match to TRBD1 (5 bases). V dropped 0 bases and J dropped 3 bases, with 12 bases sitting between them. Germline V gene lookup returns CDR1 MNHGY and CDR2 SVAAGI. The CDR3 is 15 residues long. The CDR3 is CASSYSTREVYEQYF. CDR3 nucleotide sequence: TGTGCCAGCAGTTATTCGACCAGGGAAGTCTACGAGCAGTACTTC.

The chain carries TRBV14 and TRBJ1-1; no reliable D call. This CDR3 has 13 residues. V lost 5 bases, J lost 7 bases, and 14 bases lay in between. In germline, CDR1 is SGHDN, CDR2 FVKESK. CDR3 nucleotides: TGTGCCAGCAGCTATTACCGGAGGTATGAAGCTTTCTTT. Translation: CASSYYRRYEAFF.

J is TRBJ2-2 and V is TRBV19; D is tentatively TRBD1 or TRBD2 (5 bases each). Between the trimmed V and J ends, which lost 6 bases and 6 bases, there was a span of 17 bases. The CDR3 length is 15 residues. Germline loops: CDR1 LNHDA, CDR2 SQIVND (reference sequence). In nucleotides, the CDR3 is TGTGCCAGTAGAGGGACCGGGACCAACGCCGGGGAGCTGTTTTTT. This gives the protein CASRGTGTNAGELFF.

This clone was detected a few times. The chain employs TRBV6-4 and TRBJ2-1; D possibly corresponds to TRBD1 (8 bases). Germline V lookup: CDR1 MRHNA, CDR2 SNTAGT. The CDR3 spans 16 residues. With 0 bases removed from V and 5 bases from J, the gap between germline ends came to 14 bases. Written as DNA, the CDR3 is TGTGCCAGCAGTGACTCGATACAGGGGGGGCACAATGAGCAGTTCTTC. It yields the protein CASSDSIQGGHNEQFF.